A single sample gave rise to the 9 T cell receptor beta chains below, sequenced in a study of T-cell memory formation after mild COVID-19. MiXCR was run by TCRdb on the 5' RACE reads, yielding one entry per CDR3 protein. The data contain hundreds of thousands of distinct CDR3 sequences, 15% to 20% of them seen just once; the ten biggest clones take up more than 9%. The sequenced sample was PBMCs or a T cell subset sorted from them (not recorded which). These receptors originate from an adult woman who had mild COVID-19 (a few samples of this study predate the infection). Cell type and time point are not known.

This chain connects TRBV4-2 to TRBJ1-3; D call uncertain. Trimming removed 0 bases at V and 4 bases at J, with 13 bases between. Per the germline V gene, CDR1 is LGHNA and CDR2 is YNFKEQ. The CDR3 sequence is 16 residues long. CDR3 DNA: TGTGCCAGCAGCCAAGATGGGTGGGGAGCCGGAAACACCATATATTTT. This gives the protein CASSQDGWGAGNTIYF.

This clonotype has more than one count but fewer than ten. This rearrangement joins TRBV9 to TRBJ2-3, with unresolved D. CDR1 is SGDLS and CDR2 is YYNGEE in the germline V gene. The CDR3 is 16 amino acids. V was pared by 0 bases and J by 0 bases, with 11 bases between. In DNA, the CDR3 is TGTGCCAGCAGCGTAGGGTACAGCACTAGCACAGATACGCAGTATTTT. Translation: CASSVGYSTSTDTQYF.

This clonotype appeared once. The chain has TRBV4-1 and TRBJ1-2; 9 bases agree with TRBD1. The junction had 11 bases not matched to a gene; V was cut back by 0 bases and J by 6 bases. Germline values: CDR1 MGHRA, CDR2 YSYEKL. CDR3 size: 17 residues. This CDR3 is CASSQEFPGQGNDGYTF. The CDR3 nucleotides read TGCGCCAGCAGCCAAGAATTCCCGGGACAGGGAAACGATGGCTACACCTTC.

In its sample, this clonotype was seen a few times. The genes are TRBV7-6 and TRBJ2-1; maybe TRBD1 (5 bases). Germline V gene sequence: CDR1 SGHVS, CDR2 FNYEAQ. This CDR3 region has 15 residues. The V and J ends lost 1 base and 7 bases respectively, with 14 bases between them. CDR3 loop: CASSLGREVGNEQFF. The CDR3 nucleotides are TGTGCCAGCAGCTTAGGCAGGGAAGTCGGTAATGAGCAGTTCTTC.

This clonotype was recorded a few times. The J gene is TRBJ1-4, the V gene TRBV29-1; D might be TRBD1 (5 bases). CDR1 and CDR2 from the germline V gene are SQVTM and ANQGSEA. V dropped 6 bases and J dropped 8 bases, with 13 bases sitting between them. The CDR3 covers 12 residues. The CDR3 coding sequence is TGCAGCGTCAGACCCACAGGCGAAAAACTGTTTTTT. This codes for CSVRPTGEKLFF.

The V call is TRBV9, the J call TRBJ2-2; D gene ambiguous. Looked up from germline, CDR1 is SGDLS and CDR2 is YYNGEE. Trimming cost V 4 bases and J 7 bases, with 14 bases left between them. There are 14 residues in the CDR3. The CDR3 protein is CASSPYLGDGELFF. CDR3 sequence (DNA): TGTGCCAGCAGCCCCTATTTGGGTGACGGGGAGCTGTTTTTT.

This clonotype came up a few times. This chain joins TRBV20-1 and TRBJ2-5; no reliable D call. V shed 6 bases and J shed 2 bases, with 13 bases lying between them. The CDR3 has 13 residues. Germline loops: CDR1 DFQATT, CDR2 SNEGSKA (reference sequence). CDR3 DNA sequence: TGCAGTGCGGAATTAGTGGAACAAGAGACCCAGTACTTC. Translation gives CSAELVEQETQYF.

The chain combines TRBV25-1 with TRBJ1-3; D unresolved. The CDR3 is 15 amino acids. Trimming stripped 1 base from V and 4 bases from J, with 11 bases between. CDR1 is MGHDK and CDR2 is SYGVNS in the germline V gene. The CDR3 DNA sequence: TGTGCCAGCAGTGAATCCGTGATTGGGGGAAACACCATATATTTT. Translated, it gives CASSESVIGGNTIYF.

This clonotype was counted at least ten times. The rearrangement joins TRBV5-1 to TRBJ2-5, with D possibly being TRBD1 (5 bases). Per germline, CDR1 SGHRS and CDR2 YFSETQ. V gave up 6 bases and J gave up 4 bases, with 16 bases separating them. The CDR3 length is 14 residues. DNA for the CDR3: TGCGCCAGCAAGGGAAGTAGGGGCCGAGAGACCCAGTACTTC. This translates into CASKGSRGRETQYF. The entire variable domain, with the rest obtained from reference TRBV5-1 and TRBJ2-5, is as follows: KAGVTQTPRYLIKTRGQQVTLSCSPISGHRSVSWYQQTPGQGLQFLFEYFSETQRNKGNFPGRFSGRQFSNSRSEMNVSTLELGDSALYLCASKGSRGRETQYFGPGTRLLVL.